A selection of T cell receptor beta chains follows, all from one sample in a study of cytomegalovirus exposure and HLA in healthy donors. The table came from immunoSEQ multiplex PCR; TCRdb's copy has only in-frame clones and leaves some out. The sample contains around 210,000 clones, about three quarters of which appear only once. The specimen sequenced was PBMCs. These receptors originate from a boy aged 5-17 years in good health and CMV-seronegative. The CDR3 runs from the conserved cysteine through the conserved F or W. Fields, in order: J gene, V gene, D gene, CDR3 length, clone size, CDR3 DNA, CDR3 protein. The D gene is left open where the match is weak. Size values are once, few and many counts, or a class for expanded clones, and some rows have none.

>TRBJ1-5|TRBV29-1|NA|13|few
TGCAGCGTAGCTGACAGGTCGGAACAGCCCCAGCATTTT
CSVADRSEQPQHF
>TRBJ2-5|TRBV4-1|NA|15|NA
TGCGCCAGCAGCCAAGATCGGGGGACAGTCTGGGAGCAGTACTTC
CASSQDRGTVWEQYF
>TRBJ1-4|TRBV18|NA|16|NA
TGTGCCAGCTCACCCTTTACACAGACAACTAATGAAAAACTGTTTTTT
CASSPFTQTTNEKLFF
>TRBJ1-1|TRBV6-5|TRBD1|15|NA
TGTGCCAGCAGAGTCAACAGGGGCCTGAACACTGAAGCTTTCTTT
CASRVNRGLNTEAFF
>TRBJ1-1|TRBV7-9|NA|12|NA
TGTGCCAGCAGCTTACCGTACGGCGGGGCTTTCTTT
CASSLPYGGAFF
>TRBJ2-5|TRBV6-5|TRBD1|15|NA
TGTGCCAGCAGTCGTCCCGGGACAGGGCGGGAGACCCAGTACTTC
CASSRPGTGRETQYF
>TRBJ1-1|TRBV2|NA|13|NA
TGTGCCAGCAGACGTCGGGGGGCGTGGGAAGCTTTCTTT
CASRRRGAWEAFF
>TRBJ1-1|TRBV30|NA|12|once
TGTGCCTGGAGTTTAGGGGGCACTGAAGCTTTCTTT
CAWSLGGTEAFF
>TRBJ1-1|TRBV9|TRBD1|14|NA
TGTGCCAGCAGCACTGGACAGGGTAACACTGAAGCTTTCTTT
CASSTGQGNTEAFF
>TRBJ2-5|TRBV27|TRBD2|15|NA
TGTGCCAGCAGCCTTAGCGGGGGGACCCAAGAGACCCAGTACTTC
CASSLSGGTQETQYF
>TRBJ1-5|TRBV19|NA|13|NA
TGTGCCAGTACACCAGGGGCGGGTCAGCCCCAGCATTTT
CASTPGAGQPQHF
>TRBJ1-1|TRBV6-5|NA|12|NA
TGTGCCAGCAGACGACAGTCCCCTGAAGCTTTCTTT
CASRRQSPEAFF
>TRBJ1-2|TRBV4-1|NA|14|NA
TGCGCCAGCAGCCAATCGGGAACTAACTATGGCTACACCTTC
CASSQSGTNYGYTF
>TRBJ2-5|TRBV11-3|TRBD2|16|NA
TGTGCCAGCAGCACACCCTTGCGGGAGGGCCAAGAGACCCAGTACTTC
CASSTPLREGQETQYF
>TRBJ1-1|TRBV6-5|NA|14|NA
TGTGCCAGCAGTTACTCGGTCGGGAACACTGAAGCTTTCTTT
CASSYSVGNTEAFF
>TRBJ1-2|TRBV30|NA|12|NA
TGTGCCTGGAGTGTCGGTGGTTATGGCTACACCTTC
CAWSVGGYGYTF
>TRBJ1-3|TRBV6-1|NA|13|NA
TGTGCCAGCTCGCAGGGCTCTGGAAACACCATATATTTT
CASSQGSGNTIYF
>TRBJ2-2|TRBV10-3|TRBD1|16|NA
TGTGCCAGCAGGCGACAGGGATCGATTAACACCGGGGAGCTGTTTTTT
CASRRQGSINTGELFF
>TRBJ2-7|TRBV14|NA|16|NA
TGTGCCAGCAGCCAAGGGCCGGAGCTAGGCACCTACGAGCAGTACTTC
CASSQGPELGTYEQYF
>TRBJ1-6|TRBV30|NA|13|few
TGTGCCTGGAGGCCCGGGGGGGATTCACCCCTCCACTTT
CAWRPGGDSPLHF
>TRBJ1-2|TRBV4-1|TRBD1|15|NA
TGCGCCAGCAGCCAAGCGGGACAGGGGGCCTATGGCTACACCTTC
CASSQAGQGAYGYTF
>TRBJ2-3|TRBV7-6|TRBD2|15|NA
TGTGCCAGCAGCCTCGGGGGGGGGTTAACAGATACGCAGTATTTT
CASSLGGGLTDTQYF
>TRBJ2-3|TRBV7-2|TRBD2|12|few
TGTGCCAGCAGCTGGGACTACGATACGCAGTATTTT
CASSWDYDTQYF
>TRBJ2-1|TRBV13|TRBD2|16|NA
TGTGCCAGCAGCTCGGGTACTAGCGGGAGTTTCAATGAGCAGTTCTTC
CASSSGTSGSFNEQFF
>TRBJ1-5|TRBV7-6|NA|15|NA
TGTGCCAGCAGCTTAGATCCTAATAGCAATCAGCCCCAGCATTTT
CASSLDPNSNQPQHF
>TRBJ1-2|TRBV11-3|TRBD1|16|NA
TGTGCCAGCAGCTTAGTTTCGGGACAGAGAAACTATGGCTACACCTTC
CASSLVSGQRNYGYTF
>TRBJ2-2|TRBV9|TRBD2|16|NA
TGTGCCAGCAGCGTTGCGGGGGGGTCGAACACCGGGGAGCTGTTTTTT
CASSVAGGSNTGELFF
>TRBJ2-1|TRBV7-9|TRBD1|15|NA
TGTGCCAGCAGCGATGGGACAGGGGGAATGAATGAGCAGTTCTTC
CASSDGTGGMNEQFF
>TRBJ2-3|TRBV9|TRBD2|16|once
TGTGCCAGCAGCGTAGAAGGACTAGGGGTGTGGGATACGCAGTATTTT
CASSVEGLGVWDTQYF
>TRBJ1-2|TRBV4-1|NA|15|NA
TGCGCCAGCAGCCAAGATCTAGGCAGGGTCGGAGGCTACACCTTC
CASSQDLGRVGGYTF
>TRBJ1-1|TRBV19|NA|15|NA
TGTGCCAGTAGGGGCCGATGGTCTGTGAACACTGAAGCTTTCTTT
CASRGRWSVNTEAFF
>TRBJ1-2|TRBV7-9|TRBD1|13|NA
TGTGCCAGCAGATACGACAGGGTATATGGCTACACCTTC
CASRYDRVYGYTF
>TRBJ2-1|TRBV6-1|NA|15|NA
TGTGCCAGCAGCGGTTCTCCTAGCTCCTACAATGAGCAGTTCTTC
CASSGSPSSYNEQFF
>TRBJ2-1|TRBV4-1|TRBD2|17|NA
TGCGCCAGCAGCCGGAGGGAGGGGACTAGCCGTGCGAATGAGCAGTTCTTC
CASSRREGTSRANEQFF
>TRBJ1-4|TRBV5-1|TRBD1|15|once
TGCGCCAGCAGCAGAGGGACAGCATATAATGAAAAACTGTTTTTT
CASSRGTAYNEKLFF
>TRBJ2-1|TRBV7-8|TRBD2|15|once
TGTGCCAGCAGCATGGGACTAGCGGGAGTCAATGAGCAGTTCTTC
CASSMGLAGVNEQFF
>TRBJ2-3|TRBV5-4|TRBD2|14|NA
TGTGCCAGCAGCTCTGGACTAGCGGGAGATACGCAGTATTTT
CASSSGLAGDTQYF
>TRBJ2-1|TRBV7-6|TRBD1|15|NA
TGTGCCAGCAGGATCGGGACAGGGGCTCGGAATGAGCAGTTCTTC
CASRIGTGARNEQFF
>TRBJ1-2|TRBV12-2|NA|18|NA
TGTGCAAGTCGCTTAGTTTCGGACAGGGGTCGGAAGAACTATGGCTACCCCTTC
CASRLVSDRGRKNYGYPF
>TRBJ2-7|TRBV25-1|TRBD1|17|NA
TGTGCCAGCAGTGATATTATCCCGGGACAGTTAAGGTACGAGCAGTACTTC
CASSDIIPGQLRYEQYF